This TCR beta chain was sequenced in a study of blood T cell repertoires in COVID-19. The assay was immunoSEQ multiplex PCR, and TCRdb's table has in-frame clones only and misses some. Among tens of thousands of clones, around 86% were seen once, and the ten largest hold roughly 2%. This clone was found once. Germline V gene lookup returns CDR1 SGHNT and CDR2 YENEEA. V lost 7 bases and J 2 bases, leaving 12 bases between the germline ends. CDR3 length: 14 amino acids. The chain recombines TRBV11-3 with TRBJ2-4; D unclear. Sequencing was carried out using peripheral blood. The receptor's source is a man younger than 40 with acute or convalescent COVID-19. The CDR3, as DNA: TGTGCCAGCACCCTACCACGATCCAAAAACATTCAGTACTTC. Its translation: CASTLPRSKNIQYF.